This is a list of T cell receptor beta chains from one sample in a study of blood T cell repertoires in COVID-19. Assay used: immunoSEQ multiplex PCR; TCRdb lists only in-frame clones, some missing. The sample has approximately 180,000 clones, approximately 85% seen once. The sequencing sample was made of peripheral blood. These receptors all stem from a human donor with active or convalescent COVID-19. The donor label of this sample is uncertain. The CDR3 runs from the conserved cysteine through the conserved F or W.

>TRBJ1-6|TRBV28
CASTYDRGNSPLHF
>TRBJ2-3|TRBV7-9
CASSLEKHRSGTDTQYF
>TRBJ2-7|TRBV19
CASTIDGRGSYEQYF
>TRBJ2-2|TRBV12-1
CASSVPTLQGRGTGELFF
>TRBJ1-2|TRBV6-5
CASSYSIISGGYGYTF
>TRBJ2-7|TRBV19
CASTKSAASSYEQYF
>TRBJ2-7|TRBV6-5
CASLFQRASYEQYF
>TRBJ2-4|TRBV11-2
CASSLVFARGGHIQYF
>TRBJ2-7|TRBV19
CASRRTGLRPEQYF
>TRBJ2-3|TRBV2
CASGETSGTTDTQYF
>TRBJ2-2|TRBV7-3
CASSLTSGGELFF
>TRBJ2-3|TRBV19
CASSPRYFIDTQYF
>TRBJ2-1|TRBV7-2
CASSLVTSGSNEQFF
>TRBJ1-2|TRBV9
CASSVDDRGLGYTF
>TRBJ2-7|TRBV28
CASSLSTYEQYF
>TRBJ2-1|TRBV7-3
CASSLAGGHEQFF
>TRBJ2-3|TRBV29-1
CSVVGGSTDTQYF
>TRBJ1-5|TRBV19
CASSMGTGYGNQPQHF
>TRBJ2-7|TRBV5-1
CASSPGGLAGGSSYEQYF
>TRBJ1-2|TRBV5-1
CASSLWPWVQRNYGYTF
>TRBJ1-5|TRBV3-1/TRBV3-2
CASSQSLPNQPQHF
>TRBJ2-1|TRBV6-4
CASSDSGIPWRHEQFF
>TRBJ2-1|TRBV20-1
CSASIGGNEQFF
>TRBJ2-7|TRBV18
CASSPEIAGIYEQYF
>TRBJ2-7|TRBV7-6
CASSLIGGQVSYEQYF
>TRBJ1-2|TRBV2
CASSSDPRLDYGYTF
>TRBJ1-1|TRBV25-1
CASSAHRNTEAFF
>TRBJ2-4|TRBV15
CAAQRQNIQYF
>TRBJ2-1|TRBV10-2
CASSPYNEQFF
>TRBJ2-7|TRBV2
CASSTAYEQYF
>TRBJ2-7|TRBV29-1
CSVDSGTGTSYEQYF
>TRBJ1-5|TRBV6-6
CASSQVGPQHF
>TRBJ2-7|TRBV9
CASSVDGDNEQYF
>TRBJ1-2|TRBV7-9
CASSFGSTGSATTF
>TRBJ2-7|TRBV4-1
CASSQEGASYEQYF
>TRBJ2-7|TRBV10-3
CAIKKGDSYEQYF
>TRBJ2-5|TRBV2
CASRLKREKEETQYF
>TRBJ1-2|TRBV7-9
CASSLATGNLVHGYTF
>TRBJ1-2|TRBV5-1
CASSPMGQGSYGYTF
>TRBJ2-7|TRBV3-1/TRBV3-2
CASSQDRGVQYF
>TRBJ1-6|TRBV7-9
CASSLRQTNSPLHF
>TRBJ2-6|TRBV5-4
CASSLRGPGANVLTF